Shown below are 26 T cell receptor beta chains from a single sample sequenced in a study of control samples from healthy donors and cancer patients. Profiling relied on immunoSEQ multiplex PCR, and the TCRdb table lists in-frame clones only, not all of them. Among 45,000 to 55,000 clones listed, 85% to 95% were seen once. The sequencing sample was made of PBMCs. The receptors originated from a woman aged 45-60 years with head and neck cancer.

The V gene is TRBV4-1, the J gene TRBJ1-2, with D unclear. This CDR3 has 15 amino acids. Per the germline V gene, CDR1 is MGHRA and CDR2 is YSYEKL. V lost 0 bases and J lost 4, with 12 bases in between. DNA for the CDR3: TGCGCCAGCAGCCAAGATAGAGAAGGCCTCTATGGCTACACCTTC. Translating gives CASSQDREGLYGYTF.

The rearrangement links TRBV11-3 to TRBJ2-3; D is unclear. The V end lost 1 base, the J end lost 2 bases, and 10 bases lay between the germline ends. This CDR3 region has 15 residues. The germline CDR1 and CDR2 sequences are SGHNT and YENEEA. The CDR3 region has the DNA TGTGCCAGCAGCTTAGGCGGTCGTCTCACAGATACGCAGTATTTT. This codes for CASSLGGRLTDTQYF.

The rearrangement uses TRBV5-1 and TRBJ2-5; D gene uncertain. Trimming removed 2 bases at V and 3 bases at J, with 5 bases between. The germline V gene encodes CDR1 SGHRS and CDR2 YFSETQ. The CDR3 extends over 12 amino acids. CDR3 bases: TGCGCCAGCAGCTTCCCTGAAGAGACCCAGTACTTC. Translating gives CASSFPEETQYF.

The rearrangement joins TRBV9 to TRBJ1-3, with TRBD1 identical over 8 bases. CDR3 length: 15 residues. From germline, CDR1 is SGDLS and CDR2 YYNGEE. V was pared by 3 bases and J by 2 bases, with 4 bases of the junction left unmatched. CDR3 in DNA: TGTGCCAGCAGCGCCTCGGACAGGGCTGGAAACACCATATATTTT. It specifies CASSASDRAGNTIYF. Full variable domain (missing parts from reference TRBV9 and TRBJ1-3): DSGVTQTPKHLITATGQRVTLRCSPRSGDLSVYWYQQSLDQGLQFLIQYYNGEERAKGNILERFSAQQFPDLHSELNLSSLELGDSALYFCASSASDRAGNTIYFGEGSWLTVV.

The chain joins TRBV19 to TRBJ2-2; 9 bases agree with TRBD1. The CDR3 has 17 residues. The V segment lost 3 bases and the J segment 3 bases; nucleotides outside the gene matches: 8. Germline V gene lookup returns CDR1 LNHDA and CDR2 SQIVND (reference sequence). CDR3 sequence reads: CASSIPNRGRYTGELFF. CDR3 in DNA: TGTGCCAGTAGTATCCCTAACAGGGGGCGGTACACCGGGGAGCTGTTTTTT.

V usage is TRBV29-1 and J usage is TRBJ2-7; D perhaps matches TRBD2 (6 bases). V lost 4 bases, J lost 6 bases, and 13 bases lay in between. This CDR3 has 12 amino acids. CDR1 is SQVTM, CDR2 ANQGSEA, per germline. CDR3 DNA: TGCAGCGTTGGGGCCCGGAGGGGCGAGCAGTACTTC. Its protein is CSVGARRGEQYF.

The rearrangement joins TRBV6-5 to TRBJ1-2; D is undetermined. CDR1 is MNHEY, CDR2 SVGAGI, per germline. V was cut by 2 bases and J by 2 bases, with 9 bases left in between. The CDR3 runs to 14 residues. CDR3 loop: CASSYNLLNYGYTF. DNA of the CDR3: TGTGCCAGCAGTTACAACTTACTAAACTATGGCTACACCTTC.

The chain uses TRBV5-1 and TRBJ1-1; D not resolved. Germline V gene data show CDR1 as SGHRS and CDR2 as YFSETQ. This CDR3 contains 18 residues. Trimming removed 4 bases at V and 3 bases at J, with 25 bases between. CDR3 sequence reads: CASSPGTLESLRDTEAFF. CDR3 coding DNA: TGCGCCAGCAGCCCCGGCACCCTGGAGAGTTTGAGGGACACTGAAGCTTTCTTT. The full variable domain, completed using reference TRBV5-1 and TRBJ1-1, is KAGVTQTPRYLIKTRGQQVTLSCSPISGHRSVSWYQQTPGQGLQFLFEYFSETQRNKGNFPGRFSGRQFSNSRSEMNVSTLELGDSALYLCASSPGTLESLRDTEAFFGQGTRLTVV.

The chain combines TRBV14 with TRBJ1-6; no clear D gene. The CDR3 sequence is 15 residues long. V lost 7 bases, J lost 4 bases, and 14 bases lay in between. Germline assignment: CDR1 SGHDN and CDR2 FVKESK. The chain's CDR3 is CASKAGSGYNSPLHF. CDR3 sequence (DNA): TGTGCCAGCAAAGCAGGCAGTGGGTATAATTCACCCCTCCACTTT.

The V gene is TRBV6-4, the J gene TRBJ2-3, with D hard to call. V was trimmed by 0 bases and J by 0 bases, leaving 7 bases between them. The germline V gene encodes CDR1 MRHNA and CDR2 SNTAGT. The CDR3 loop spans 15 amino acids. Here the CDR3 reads CASSDSTTSTDTQYF. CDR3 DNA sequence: TGTGCCAGCAGTGACTCGACCACGAGCACAGATACGCAGTATTTT.

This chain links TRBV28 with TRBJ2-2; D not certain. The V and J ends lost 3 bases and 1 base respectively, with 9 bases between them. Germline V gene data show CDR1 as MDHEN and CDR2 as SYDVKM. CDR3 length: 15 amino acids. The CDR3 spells CASSFHRVNTGELFF. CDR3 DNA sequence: TGTGCCAGCAGTTTCCACCGGGTGAACACCGGGGAGCTGTTTTTT.

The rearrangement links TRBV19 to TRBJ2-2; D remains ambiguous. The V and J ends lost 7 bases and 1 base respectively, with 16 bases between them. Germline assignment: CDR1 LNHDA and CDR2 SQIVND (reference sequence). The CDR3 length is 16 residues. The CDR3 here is CASTIRSTGNTGELFF. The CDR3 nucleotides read TGTGCCAGTACTATCCGATCGACTGGGAACACCGGGGAGCTGTTTTTT.

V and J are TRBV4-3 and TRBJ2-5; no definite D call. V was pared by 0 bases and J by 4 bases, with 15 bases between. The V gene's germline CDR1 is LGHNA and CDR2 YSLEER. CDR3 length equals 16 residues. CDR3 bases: TGCGCCAGCAGCCAAGATCCTCCAGGTATGGGAGAGACCCAGTACTTC. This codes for CASSQDPPGMGETQYF.

The CDR3, as DNA: TGTGCCAGTAGTATTAAAAGGACGGGAGCCTACGAGCAGTACTTC. Protein: CASSIKRTGAYEQYF. V is TRBV19 and J is TRBJ2-7, with D possibly matching TRBD2 (6 bases). Trimming removed 3 bases at V and 2 bases at J, with 14 bases between. CDR1 is LNHDA and CDR2 is SQIVND in the germline V gene (reference sequence). The CDR3 is 15 amino acids.

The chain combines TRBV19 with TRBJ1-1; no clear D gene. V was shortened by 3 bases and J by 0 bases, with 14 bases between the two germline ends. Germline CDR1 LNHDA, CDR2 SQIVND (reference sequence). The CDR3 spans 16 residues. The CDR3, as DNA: TGTGCCAGTAGTATGGAAGGTACTCTCATGAACACTGAAGCTTTCTTT. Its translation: CASSMEGTLMNTEAFF.

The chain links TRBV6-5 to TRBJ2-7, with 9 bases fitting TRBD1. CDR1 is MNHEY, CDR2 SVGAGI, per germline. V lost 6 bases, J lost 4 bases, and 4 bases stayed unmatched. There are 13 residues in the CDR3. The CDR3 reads CASRQGAPYEQYF. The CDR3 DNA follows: TGTGCCAGCAGACAGGGGGCCCCTTACGAGCAGTACTTC.

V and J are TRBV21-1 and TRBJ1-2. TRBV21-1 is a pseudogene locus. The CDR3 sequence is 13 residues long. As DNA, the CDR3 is TGTGCCAGCAGCAAGAGAGGAGGGAGTGGCTACACCTTC. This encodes CASSKRGGSGYTF.

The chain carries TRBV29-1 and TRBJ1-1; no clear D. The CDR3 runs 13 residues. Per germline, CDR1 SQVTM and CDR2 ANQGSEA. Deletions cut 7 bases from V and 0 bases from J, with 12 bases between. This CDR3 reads CSALTDLNTEAFF. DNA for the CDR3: TGCAGCGCCCTGACGGACTTGAACACTGAAGCTTTCTTT.

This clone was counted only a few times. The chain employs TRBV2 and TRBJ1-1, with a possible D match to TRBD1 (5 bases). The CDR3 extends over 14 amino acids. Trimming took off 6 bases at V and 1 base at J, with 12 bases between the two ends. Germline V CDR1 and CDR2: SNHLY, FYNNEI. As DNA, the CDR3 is TGTGCCAGCAGAGAGGGACGGGCGAACACTGAAGCTTTCTTT. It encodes CASREGRANTEAFF.

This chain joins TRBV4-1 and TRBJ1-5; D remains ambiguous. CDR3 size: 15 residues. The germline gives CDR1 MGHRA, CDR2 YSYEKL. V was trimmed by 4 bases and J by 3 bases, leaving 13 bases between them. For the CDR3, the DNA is TGCGCCAGCAGCCCATTCGACACTTTCAATCAGCCCCAGCATTTT. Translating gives CASSPFDTFNQPQHF.

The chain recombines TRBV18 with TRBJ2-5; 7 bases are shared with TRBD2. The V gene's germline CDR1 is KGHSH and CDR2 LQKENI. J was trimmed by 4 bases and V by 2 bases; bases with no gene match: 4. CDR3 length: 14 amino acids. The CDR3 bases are TGTGCCAGCTCACCATCCCAGCGGGGAGAGACCCAGTACTTC. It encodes CASSPSQRGETQYF.

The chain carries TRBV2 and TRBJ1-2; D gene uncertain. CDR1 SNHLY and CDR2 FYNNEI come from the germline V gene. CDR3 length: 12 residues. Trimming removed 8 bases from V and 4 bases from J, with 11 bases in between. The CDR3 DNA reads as TGTGCCAGCGGACGGGAGGGCTATGGCTACACCTTC. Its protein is CASGREGYGYTF.

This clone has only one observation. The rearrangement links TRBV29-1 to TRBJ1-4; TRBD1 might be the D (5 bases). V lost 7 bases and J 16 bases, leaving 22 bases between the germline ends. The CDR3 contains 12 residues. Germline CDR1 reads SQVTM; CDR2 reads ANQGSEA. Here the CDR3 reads CSAERDPPFEFF. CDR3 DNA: TGCAGCGCCGAACGGGACCCCCCGTTTGAGTTTTTT.

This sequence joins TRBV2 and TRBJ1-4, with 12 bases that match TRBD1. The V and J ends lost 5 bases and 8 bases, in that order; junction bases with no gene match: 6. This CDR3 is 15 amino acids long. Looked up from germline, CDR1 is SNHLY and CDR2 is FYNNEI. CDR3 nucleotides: TGTGCCAGCAGTTCTGAGGGGACAGGGGGCGAAAAACTGTTTTTT. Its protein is CASSSEGTGGEKLFF.

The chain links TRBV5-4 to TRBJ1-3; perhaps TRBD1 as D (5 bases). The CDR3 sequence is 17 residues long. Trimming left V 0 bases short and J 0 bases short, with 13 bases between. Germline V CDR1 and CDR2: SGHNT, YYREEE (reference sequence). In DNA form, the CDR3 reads TGTGCCAGCAGCTTGGAACCGGGGCCCAGCTCTGGAAACACCATATATTTT. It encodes CASSLEPGPSSGNTIYF.

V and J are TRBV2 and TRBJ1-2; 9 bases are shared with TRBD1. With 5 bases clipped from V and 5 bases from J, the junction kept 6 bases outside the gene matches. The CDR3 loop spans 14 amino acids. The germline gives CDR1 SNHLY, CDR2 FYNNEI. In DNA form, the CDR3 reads TGTGCCAGCAGTCAACAGGGGGCGCGGTATGGCTACACCTTC. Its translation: CASSQQGARYGYTF. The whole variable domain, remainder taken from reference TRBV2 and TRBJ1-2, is EPEVTQTPSHQVTQMGQEVILRCVPISNHLYFYWYRQILGQKVEFLVSFYNNEISEKSEIFDDQFSVERPDGSNFTLKIRSTKLEDSAMYFCASSQQGARYGYTFGSGTRLTVV.